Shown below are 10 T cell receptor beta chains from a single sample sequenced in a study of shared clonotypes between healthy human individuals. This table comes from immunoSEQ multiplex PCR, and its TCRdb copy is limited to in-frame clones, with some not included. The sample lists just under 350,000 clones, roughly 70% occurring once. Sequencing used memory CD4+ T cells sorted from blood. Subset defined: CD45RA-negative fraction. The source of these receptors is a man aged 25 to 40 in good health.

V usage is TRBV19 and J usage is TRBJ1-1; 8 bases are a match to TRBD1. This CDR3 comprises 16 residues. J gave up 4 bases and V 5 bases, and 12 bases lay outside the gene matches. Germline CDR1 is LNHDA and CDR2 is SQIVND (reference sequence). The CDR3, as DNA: TGTGCCAGTAGTGCAAACCAGGGGGCGCGTAGCACTGAAGCTTTCTTT. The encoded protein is CASSANQGARSTEAFF.

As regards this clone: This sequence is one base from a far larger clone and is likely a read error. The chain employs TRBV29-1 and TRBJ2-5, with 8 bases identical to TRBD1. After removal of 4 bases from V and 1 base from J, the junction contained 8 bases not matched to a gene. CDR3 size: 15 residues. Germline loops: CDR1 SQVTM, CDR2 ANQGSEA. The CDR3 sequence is CSVGPDRGRQETQYF. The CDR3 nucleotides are TGCAGCGTTGGACCCGACAGGGGACGCCAAGAGACCCAGTACTTC.

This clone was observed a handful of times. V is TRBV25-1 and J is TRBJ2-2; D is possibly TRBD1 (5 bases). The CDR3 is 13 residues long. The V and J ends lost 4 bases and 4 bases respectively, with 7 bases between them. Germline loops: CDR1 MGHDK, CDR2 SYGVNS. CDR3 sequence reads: CASSGQLTGELFF. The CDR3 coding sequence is TGTGCCAGCAGTGGACAGCTCACCGGGGAGCTGTTTTTT.

The CDR3 here is CASSGGGKETQYF. CDR3 nucleotide sequence: TGTGCCAGCAGCGGCGGGGGAAAAGAGACCCAGTACTTC. The chain combines TRBV5-5 with TRBJ2-5; 7 bases fit TRBD2. The CDR3 extends over 13 amino acids. Germline loops: CDR1 SGHKS, CDR2 YYEKEE (reference sequence). The J segment lost 3 bases and the V segment lost 4 bases, leaving 3 bases of the junction unmatched.

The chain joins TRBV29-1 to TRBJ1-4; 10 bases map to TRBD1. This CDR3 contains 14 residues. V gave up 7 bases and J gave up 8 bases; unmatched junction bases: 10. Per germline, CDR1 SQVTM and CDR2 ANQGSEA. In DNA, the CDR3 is TGCAGCGCCGATGGGGACAGGGGAGGCGAAAAACTGTTTTTT. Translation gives CSADGDRGGEKLFF.

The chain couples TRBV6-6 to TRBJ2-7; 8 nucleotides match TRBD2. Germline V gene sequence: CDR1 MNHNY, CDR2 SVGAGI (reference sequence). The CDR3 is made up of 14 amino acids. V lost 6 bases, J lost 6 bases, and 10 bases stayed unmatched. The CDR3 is CASSPLAGTGEQYF. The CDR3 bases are TGTGCCAGCAGCCCTCTAGCGGGTACGGGCGAGCAGTACTTC.

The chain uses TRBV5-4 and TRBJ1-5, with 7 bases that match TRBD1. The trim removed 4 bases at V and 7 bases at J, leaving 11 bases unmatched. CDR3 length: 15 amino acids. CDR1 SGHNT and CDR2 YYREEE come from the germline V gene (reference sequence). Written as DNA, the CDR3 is TGTGCCAGCAGCCCCTCTAGACAGGGTAGGCAGCCCCAGCATTTT. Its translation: CASSPSRQGRQPQHF.

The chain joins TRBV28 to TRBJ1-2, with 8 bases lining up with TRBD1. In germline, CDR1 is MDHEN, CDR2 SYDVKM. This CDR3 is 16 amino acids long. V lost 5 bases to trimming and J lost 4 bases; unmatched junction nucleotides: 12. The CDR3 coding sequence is TGTGCCAGCAGTGACCTCCAAGGACAGGGTTTCTATGGCTACACCTTC. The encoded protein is CASSDLQGQGFYGYTF.

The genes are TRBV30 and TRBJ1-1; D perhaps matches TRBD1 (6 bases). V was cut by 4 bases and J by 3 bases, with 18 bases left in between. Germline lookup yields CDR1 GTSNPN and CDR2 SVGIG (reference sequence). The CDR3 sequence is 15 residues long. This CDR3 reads CAWTVFMGGHTEAFF. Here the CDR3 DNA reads TGTGCCTGGACCGTTTTTATGGGGGGCCACACTGAAGCTTTCTTT.

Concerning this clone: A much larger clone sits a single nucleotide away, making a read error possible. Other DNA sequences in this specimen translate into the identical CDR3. This chain's CDR3 is CASSLSQETQYF. CDR3 coding DNA: TGTGCCAGCAGCTTGTCCCAAGAGACCCAGTACTTC. The chain uses TRBV5-6 and TRBJ2-5; D ambiguous. Per germline, CDR1 SGHDT and CDR2 YYEEEE. There are 12 residues in the CDR3. The germline V and J ends were trimmed by 1 base and 1 base, with 2 bases remaining between them.